These 18 T cell receptor beta chains were all obtained from the same sample, sequenced in a study of shared clonotypes between healthy human individuals. Method: immunoSEQ multiplex PCR; TCRdb's copy keeps in-frame clones and lacks some. The data contain 2 million to 2.5 million clones, about 95% of them singletons. CD8 cells regarded as naive lacked CD45RO, were positively chosen for CCR7, and omitted terminally differentiated effector memory CD45RA+ cells. The specimen sequenced was naive CD8+ T cells sorted from blood. Source of these receptors: a man between 18 and 35 years old in good health.

The gene calls are TRBV6-5 and TRBJ2-7; D uncertain. Per germline, CDR1 MNHEY and CDR2 SVGAGI. CDR3 length: 13 amino acids. V was trimmed by 8 bases and J by 3 bases, leaving 14 bases between them. The CDR3 sequence: CASLGQSDYEQYF. The CDR3 nucleotides read TGTGCCAGCCTCGGGCAGTCGGACTACGAGCAGTACTTC.

The V gene is TRBV27, the J gene TRBJ2-2; no reliable D call. This CDR3 spans 13 amino acids. Germline V gene lookup returns CDR1 MNHEY and CDR2 SMNVEV (reference sequence). Trimming took off 6 bases at V and 7 bases at J, with 12 bases between the two ends. The DNA for the CDR3 is TGTGCCAGCAGCCTTTACACAATCGGGGAGCTGTTTTTT. As protein: CASSLYTIGELFF.

This sequence joins TRBV11-2 and TRBJ2-7; TRBD2 matches 9 bases. The CDR3 consists of 17 residues. Germline values: CDR1 SGHAT, CDR2 FQNNGV. The V segment lost 6 bases and the J segment 3 bases; nucleotides outside the gene matches: 15. CDR3 loop: CASRWGEMIAGVYEQYF. The CDR3 region has the DNA TGTGCCAGCAGATGGGGGGAGATGATAGCGGGAGTCTACGAGCAGTACTTC.

V is TRBV21-1 and J is TRBJ2-5; TRBD1 is the table's D call, not checked against the DNA. TRBV21-1 is assigned pseudogene status. The CDR3 extends over 14 amino acids. The CDR3, as DNA: TGTGCCAGCAGCGCTCCCGACAGCCAAGAGACCCAGTACTTC. Amino acid sequence: CASSAPDSQETQYF.

Turning to this clone: The identical CDR3 is also encoded by other nucleotide sequences in the sample. V is TRBV7-6 and J is TRBJ1-5; D uncertain. V was clipped by 1 base and J by 4 bases, with 5 bases between them. CDR1 is SGHVS, CDR2 FNYEAQ, per germline. The CDR3 is 13 amino acids. CDR3 DNA sequence: TGTGCCAGCAGCTTAGGGTATAATCAGCCCCAGCATTTT. Translating gives CASSLGYNQPQHF.

The chain employs TRBV30 and TRBJ2-3; the D gene is possibly TRBD1 (6 bases). V was shortened by 4 bases and J by 3 bases, with 14 bases between the two germline ends. CDR1 is GTSNPN and CDR2 is SVGIG in the germline V gene (reference sequence). The CDR3 loop spans 14 amino acids. The DNA of the CDR3 is TGTGCCTGGAACAGAGTAGGGGGTACAGATACGCAGTATTTT. Translation gives CAWNRVGGTDTQYF.

This clone is a singleton in its sample. The chain employs TRBV6-5 and TRBJ1-1; TRBD1 aligns across 7 bases. Germline CDR1 reads MNHEY; CDR2 reads SVGAGI. The CDR3 length is 15 residues. V trimming: 5 bases; J trimming: 5 bases; junction bases outside the gene matches: 11. CDR3 protein: CASSASGGLGTEAFF. CDR3 nucleotides: TGTGCCAGCAGTGCTTCAGGGGGTTTAGGGACTGAAGCTTTCTTT.

The count of this clone is one. V gene TRBV2 combines with J gene TRBJ2-7, with D possibly being TRBD1 (6 bases). Per germline, CDR1 SNHLY and CDR2 FYNNEI. The CDR3 totals 16 residues. The ends were cut back, 1 base at V and 2 bases at J, with 15 bases in the middle. The CDR3 DNA reads TGTGCCAGCAGTGAAGGGGGTGGCAGGGGCGCCTACGAGCAGTACTTC. This sequence encodes CASSEGGGRGAYEQYF.

The V and J genes are TRBV5-8 and TRBJ2-7; 10 bases are a match to TRBD1. Trimming took 4 bases from V and 4 from J; bases not matched to a gene: 8. The CDR3 loop spans 15 amino acids. Germline CDR1 and CDR2: SGHTS and YDEGEE. CDR3 region: CASSAETGGGYEQYF. The CDR3, as DNA: TGTGCCAGCAGCGCGGAGACAGGGGGCGGGTACGAGCAGTACTTC.

This rearrangement joins TRBV28 to TRBJ1-4, with D hard to call. This CDR3 is built from 11 residues. The germline V gene encodes CDR1 MDHEN and CDR2 SYDVKM. V was trimmed by 6 bases and J by 15 bases, leaving 14 bases between them. In DNA form, the CDR3 reads TGTGCCAGCAGCCTAGGACTAGAGGTGTTTTTT. It specifies CASSLGLEVFF.

This clone has just one count. The V gene is TRBV7-9, the J gene TRBJ2-1, with TRBD1 as a possible D gene (6 bases). Germline V gene sequence: CDR1 SEHNR, CDR2 FQNEAQ (reference sequence). The length of the CDR3 is 11 residues. Deletions cut 5 bases from V and 12 bases from J, with 11 bases between. For the CDR3, the DNA is TGTGCCAGCAGCCCAGGGGTTTTGCAGTTCTTC. Translated: CASSPGVLQFF.

The chain joins TRBV7-9 to TRBJ2-7; perhaps TRBD1 as D (6 bases). This CDR3 spans 16 amino acids. V dropped 4 bases and J dropped 1 base, with 17 bases sitting between them. CDR1 and CDR2 (germline): SEHNR, FQNEAQ (reference sequence). Written as DNA, the CDR3 is TGTGCCAGCAGCTCCAACCCAAAGGACAGTTCCTACGAGCAGTACTTC. Its translation is CASSSNPKDSSYEQYF.

This clone was detected only once. Here the CDR3 reads CASSSMGGQETQYF. CDR3 bases: TGTGCCAGCAGCTCTATGGGGGGACAAGAGACCCAGTACTTC. This chain joins TRBV5-4 and TRBJ2-5; D is possibly TRBD2 (6 bases). Germline V CDR1 and CDR2: SGHNT, YYREEE (reference sequence). Trimming cost V 3 bases and J 2 bases, with 11 bases left between them. The CDR3 totals 14 residues.

This chain uses TRBV30 with TRBJ2-3; 7 bases map to TRBD1. Germline V gene lookup returns CDR1 GTSNPN and CDR2 SVGIG (reference sequence). CDR3 length: 14 amino acids. After removal of 2 bases from V and 3 bases from J, the junction contained 5 bases not matched to a gene. CDR3 protein: CAWSMTGITDTQYF. The DNA of the CDR3 is TGTGCCTGGAGTATGACAGGGATTACAGATACGCAGTATTTT.

This sequence joins TRBV4-3 and TRBJ2-7; 7 bases fit TRBD2. The V and J ends lost 0 bases and 3 bases, in that order; junction bases with no gene match: 5. This CDR3 has 15 amino acids. From germline, CDR1 is LGHNA and CDR2 YSLEER. The CDR3 loop is CASSQEASGLYEQYF. CDR3 DNA: TGCGCCAGCAGCCAAGAGGCTAGCGGTCTCTACGAGCAGTACTTC.

CDR3 DNA: TGTGCCAGCAGTGAAGGACAGCCCTCCCTATACAATGAGCAGTTCTTC. Its translation is CASSEGQPSLYNEQFF. V and J are TRBV2 and TRBJ2-1; D is perhaps TRBD1 (5 bases). The germline gives CDR1 SNHLY, CDR2 FYNNEI. The CDR3 is 16 amino acids. Deletions cut 1 base from V and 4 bases from J, with 14 bases between.

The V and J genes are TRBV27 and TRBJ2-7; 9 bases are a match to TRBD1. The V gene's germline CDR1 is MNHEY and CDR2 SMNVEV (reference sequence). The CDR3 is 16 residues long. The trim removed 3 bases at V and 3 bases at J, leaving 9 bases unmatched. The CDR3 here is CASSFDGTGTFYEQYF. CDR3 DNA: TGTGCCAGCAGTTTCGATGGGACAGGGACCTTCTACGAGCAGTACTTC.

The chain is built from TRBV13 and TRBJ2-1; perhaps TRBD2 as D (6 bases). This CDR3 contains 16 residues. Germline loops: CDR1 PRHDT, CDR2 FYEKMQ (reference sequence). Trimming removed 5 bases at V and 3 bases at J, with 17 bases between. The CDR3 is CASSPRGVGLYNEQFF. CDR3 DNA: TGTGCCAGCAGCCCTCGCGGGGTAGGTCTCTACAATGAGCAGTTCTTC. The full variable domain, with the rest looked up from reference TRBV13 and TRBJ2-1, is AAGVIQSPRHLIKEKRETATLKCYPIPRHDTVYWYQQGPGQDPQFLISFYEKMQSDKGSIPDRFSAQQFSDYHSELNMSSLELGDSALYFCASSPRGVGLYNEQFFGPGTRLTVL.